One and the same sample provided the 12 T cell receptor beta chains below, sequenced in a study of technical replicates of blood from several donors. Produced via immunoSEQ multiplex PCR; TCRdb's table is partial and in-frame only. The table includes about 79,000 clones, about 91% detected once. Specimen: T cells isolated from PBMCs. These receptors were collected from a human donor in good health. Some clones in this sample may be carry-over from other donors' samples.

The gene calls are TRBV18 and TRBJ1-1; D is unresolved. This CDR3 comprises 14 residues. Per the germline V gene, CDR1 is KGHSH and CDR2 is LQKENI. The V gene lost 1 base and the J gene lost 7 bases, with 13 bases spanning the gap. The CDR3: CASSPLGREDEAFF. CDR3 DNA: TGTGCCAGCTCACCACTAGGCCGGGAGGATGAAGCTTTCTTT.

J is TRBJ2-2 and V is TRBV4-2; the match to TRBD2 covers 9 bases. The CDR3 spans 16 residues. The V and J ends lost 0 bases and 7 bases, in that order; junction bases with no gene match: 6. The germline gives CDR1 LGHNA, CDR2 YNFKEQ. The CDR3: CASSQDKREVGGELFF. DNA for the CDR3: TGTGCCAGCAGCCAAGATAAGCGGGAGGTAGGCGGGGAGCTGTTTTTT.

This clone was found once. V and J are TRBV5-6 and TRBJ2-2; 8 nucleotides match TRBD2. Germline lookup yields CDR1 SGHDT and CDR2 YYEEEE. There are 12 residues in the CDR3. The J segment lost 9 bases and the V segment lost 4 bases, leaving 2 bases of the junction unmatched. CDR3 region: CASSVAGRELFF. The CDR3 nucleotides read TGTGCCAGCAGCGTAGCGGGAAGGGAGCTGTTTTTT.

The DNA for the CDR3 is TGTGCCAGCAGCTCAGAGACAGTTTATAATTCACCCCTCCACTTT. It codes for CASSSETVYNSPLHF. The rearrangement uses TRBV7-2 and TRBJ1-6; a weak D match, TRBD1 (5 bases). The CDR3 extends over 15 amino acids. Germline V CDR1 and CDR2: SGHTA, FQGNSA. Trimming left V 4 bases short and J 4 bases short, with 11 bases between.

V usage is TRBV4-1 and J usage is TRBJ1-2, with D tentatively TRBD1 (5 bases). The CDR3 runs to 13 residues. Germline V gene lookup returns CDR1 MGHRA and CDR2 YSYEKL. V was trimmed by 4 bases and J by 4 bases, leaving 10 bases between them. The CDR3 coding sequence is TGCGCCAGCAGCCCAGCCGACAGCTATGGCTACACCTTC. Its protein product is CASSPADSYGYTF.

This clone came up once. The genes are TRBV11-3 and TRBJ2-1, with 7 positions matching TRBD1. Per the germline V gene, CDR1 is SGHNT and CDR2 is YENEEA. The CDR3 runs to 13 residues. V lost 4 bases and J lost 8; bases outside the gene matches: 5. Written as DNA, the CDR3 is TGTGCCAGCAGCTCCGACAGGGAACATGAGCAGTTCTTC. It codes for CASSSDREHEQFF.

This clone was seen just once. This rearrangement joins TRBV2 to TRBJ1-2, with D possibly TRBD1 on 6 matching bases. This CDR3 comprises 15 residues. Trimming left V 5 bases short and J 4 bases short, with 17 bases between. Germline V gene lookup returns CDR1 SNHLY and CDR2 FYNNEI. The CDR3 sequence is CASSPGDRPSYGYTF. CDR3 DNA: TGTGCCAGCAGTCCAGGGGACCGCCCTAGCTATGGCTACACCTTC.

The J gene is TRBJ2-1, the V gene TRBV11-2; 9 nucleotides match TRBD2. J was trimmed by 15 bases and V by 0 bases; bases with no gene match: 9. Per the germline V gene, CDR1 is SGHAT and CDR2 is FQNNGV. The length of the CDR3 is 14 residues. The CDR3 DNA sequence: TGTGCCAGCAGCTTAGATCGGGCGGGAGGGCCGCCGTTCTTC. It encodes CASSLDRAGGPPFF.

V is TRBV29-1 and J is TRBJ2-3; no reliable D call. V was trimmed by 3 bases and J by 7 bases, leaving 5 bases between them. CDR1 and CDR2 (germline): SQVTM, ANQGSEA. The CDR3 contains 10 residues. The CDR3 DNA reads TGCAGCGTTGAGACAAATACGCAGTATTTT. It codes for CSVETNTQYF.

This chain connects TRBV30 to TRBJ2-1, with D possibly TRBD1 on 6 matching bases. The CDR3 sequence is 16 residues long. CDR1 GTSNPN and CDR2 SVGIG come from the germline V gene (reference sequence). V lost 0 bases, J lost 2 bases, and 14 bases lay in between. Here the CDR3 reads CAWSVSPGDPYNEQFF. As DNA, the CDR3 is TGTGCCTGGAGTGTCAGTCCAGGGGACCCCTACAATGAGCAGTTCTTC.

This chain links TRBV9 with TRBJ2-1; tentative D call: TRBD2 (5 bases). V was pared by 4 bases and J by 0 bases, with 17 bases between. The CDR3 length is 17 residues. Germline lookup yields CDR1 SGDLS and CDR2 YYNGEE. CDR3 sequence: CASSPWTDWSSYNEQFF. CDR3 DNA sequence: TGTGCCAGCAGCCCCTGGACGGACTGGAGCTCCTACAATGAGCAGTTCTTC. The full variable domain, rest sourced from reference TRBV9 and TRBJ2-1, is DSGVTQTPKHLITATGQRVTLRCSPRSGDLSVYWYQQSLDQGLQFLIQYYNGEERAKGNILERFSAQQFPDLHSELNLSSLELGDSALYFCASSPWTDWSSYNEQFFGPGTRLTVL.

The rearrangement uses TRBV7-9 and TRBJ2-7; unclear D gene. This CDR3 region has 13 residues. V was cut by 3 bases and J by 0 bases, with 6 bases left in between. Germline CDR1 is SEHNR and CDR2 is FQNEAQ (reference sequence). CDR3: CASSLRYSYEQYF. CDR3 DNA: TGTGCCAGCAGCTTGCGGTACTCCTACGAGCAGTACTTC.